Each of the 25 T cell receptor beta chains below was sequenced from the same sample in a study of cytomegalovirus exposure and HLA in healthy donors. 60 Vbeta and 13 Jbeta primers were used in PCR. Assay: immunoSEQ multiplex PCR; the TCRdb copy retains only in-frame clones and omits some. The sample has 120,000 to 150,000 clones, approximately 72% seen once; the top ten hold under 7.5%. The sample consisted of PBMCs. Receptors were obtained from a woman aged 60-70 years in good health and CMV-seronegative.

This clone has just a few counts. The chain carries TRBV5-4 and TRBJ2-1; D perhaps matches TRBD2 (7 bases). The CDR3 has 14 residues. Germline assignment: CDR1 SGHNT and CDR2 YYREEE (reference sequence). Between the trimmed V and J ends, which lost 9 bases and 0 bases, there was a span of 13 bases. In DNA form, the CDR3 reads TGTGCCACGGGGCGGGGGCCCTCCTACAATGAGCAGTTCTTC. It yields the protein CATGRGPSYNEQFF.

V and J are TRBV30 and TRBJ1-4; D perhaps matches TRBD1 (5 bases). The germline V gene encodes CDR1 GTSNPN and CDR2 SVGIG (reference sequence). The CDR3 loop spans 14 amino acids. Trimming removed 3 bases from V and 7 bases from J, with 15 bases in between. The CDR3 is CAWSPNRSPEKLFF. CDR3 DNA: TGTGCCTGGAGCCCCAACAGGTCCCCTGAAAAACTGTTTTTT.

This clone was counted between two and nine times. The chain joins TRBV6-1 to TRBJ2-4; a weak D match, TRBD1 (6 bases). This CDR3 is 14 amino acids long. Looked up from germline, CDR1 is MNHNS and CDR2 is SASEGT. V was pared by 8 bases and J by 1 base, with 12 bases between. The CDR3 here is CASAEGVAKNIQYF. The CDR3 DNA is TGTGCCAGCGCAGAGGGGGTTGCCAAAAACATTCAGTACTTC.

CDR3 nucleotide sequence: TGTGCCAGCAGCGGACTAGCGGGAGCCTTCGGGGAGCTGTTTTTT. Amino acids: CASSGLAGAFGELFF. The chain has TRBV7-6 and TRBJ2-2; TRBD2 agrees at 13 bases. After removal of 5 bases from V and 7 bases from J, the junction contained 4 bases not matched to a gene. Germline V gene sequence: CDR1 SGHVS, CDR2 FNYEAQ. CDR3 size: 15 residues.

The gene calls are TRBV5-4 and TRBJ2-5; D may be TRBD2 (6 bases). Trimming took 0 bases from V and 7 from J, leaving 13 bases between them. The CDR3 length is 14 residues. Germline loops: CDR1 SGHNT, CDR2 YYREEE (reference sequence). This CDR3 reads CASSLVGGTGTQYF. The CDR3 nucleotides read TGTGCCAGCAGCTTGGTGGGAGGCACAGGGACCCAGTACTTC.

The V and J genes are TRBV21-1 and TRBJ2-1; the table assigns TRBD1, which was not confirmed against the DNA. TRBV21-1 represents a pseudogene. This CDR3 is built from 17 residues. Here the CDR3 reads CASSKMGLRGSYNEQFF. CDR3 bases: TGTGCCAGCAGCAAAATGGGGCTGCGTGGATCCTACAATGAGCAGTTCTTC.

V gene TRBV6-6 combines with J gene TRBJ1-1; D gene uncertain. V was clipped by 4 bases and J by 3 bases, with 9 bases between them. Germline assignment: CDR1 MNHNY and CDR2 SVGAGI (reference sequence). The CDR3 extends over 13 amino acids. CDR3 region: CASSFTSDTEAFF. For the CDR3, the DNA is TGTGCCAGCAGTTTTACAAGTGACACTGAAGCTTTCTTT.

In this sample, this clone turned up a few times. This chain links TRBV7-5 with TRBJ1-1; TRBD1, the table's D call, lacks a check against the DNA. TRBV7-5 is given as a pseudogene. The CDR3 runs 15 residues. The CDR3 here is CVRSSNRGGNTEAFF. The CDR3 DNA sequence: TGTGTCAGAAGCTCCAACAGGGGGGGTAACACTGAAGCTTTCTTT.

This rearrangement joins TRBV9 to TRBJ2-7, with 9 bases fitting TRBD2. The germline V gene has CDR1 SGDLS and CDR2 YYNGEE. This CDR3 is 15 amino acids long. The J segment lost 4 bases and the V segment lost 0 bases, leaving 5 bases of the junction unmatched. The CDR3: CASSVGFSGSYEQYF. DNA of the CDR3: TGTGCCAGCAGCGTAGGATTTAGCGGGAGTTACGAGCAGTACTTC.

Points on this clone: Sequence at one end of the junction differs from germline and may be a read error. This rearrangement joins TRBV7-7 to TRBJ1-1; D is perhaps TRBD1 (6 bases). The germline V gene has CDR1 SSHAT and CDR2 FNYEAQ (reference sequence). This CDR3 comprises 15 residues. Here the CDR3 DNA reads TGTGCTAGCAGCTCCCCTTCGGGACACAACACTGAAGCTTTCTTT. Translated, it gives CASSSPSGHNTEAFF.

V and J are TRBV29-1 and TRBJ2-3; no clear D. The V and J ends lost 4 bases and 0 bases respectively, with 14 bases between them. The CDR3 sequence is 15 residues long. The V gene's germline CDR1 is SQVTM and CDR2 ANQGSEA. The CDR3 protein is CSVARLFVSTDTQYF. CDR3 DNA sequence: TGCAGCGTTGCTCGACTTTTTGTCAGCACAGATACGCAGTATTTT.

V gene TRBV19 combines with J gene TRBJ1-1; possibly TRBD1 for D (6 bases). The CDR3 extends over 14 amino acids. Between the trimmed V and J ends, which lost 1 base and 4 bases, there was a span of 10 bases. The germline V gene has CDR1 LNHDA and CDR2 SQIVND (reference sequence). The DNA of the CDR3 is TGTGCCAGTAGTATAGTAGGCAGGGGCACTGAAGCTTTCTTT. Translation gives CASSIVGRGTEAFF.

In this sample, this clone turned up once. The J gene is TRBJ2-1, the V gene TRBV7-2; the D is unclear. Trimming took 4 bases from V and 5 from J, leaving 12 bases between them. The CDR3 is 14 residues long. Germline CDR1 reads SGHTA; CDR2 reads FQGNSA. CDR3 region: CASSSYGSHNEQFF. As DNA, the CDR3 is TGTGCCAGCAGCTCCTACGGTTCCCACAATGAGCAGTTCTTC.

This chain links TRBV27 with TRBJ2-7; 7 nucleotides agree with TRBD2. This CDR3 comprises 15 residues. The junction had 7 bases not matched to a gene; V was cut back by 0 bases and J by 5 bases. Germline V gene sequence: CDR1 MNHEY, CDR2 SMNVEV (reference sequence). The CDR3 DNA is TGTGCCAGCAGTTTATCTGGGGGGGGGACTGACGAGCAGTACTTC. This encodes CASSLSGGGTDEQYF.

A note on this clone: The junction differs from germline at one of its ends, possibly a read error. CDR3 sequence reads: CSSSLPLVGGDYEQYF. CDR3 sequence (DNA): TGTTCCAGCAGCTTACCCCTAGTGGGGGGGGACTACGAGCAGTACTTC. The rearrangement links TRBV7-9 to TRBJ2-7; 7 nucleotides agree with TRBD2. Germline CDR1 reads SEHNR; CDR2 reads FQNEAQ (reference sequence). The CDR3 is made up of 16 amino acids.

This chain connects TRBV11-1 to TRBJ1-2, with 9 nucleotides matching TRBD1. The CDR3 loop spans 13 amino acids. CDR1 and CDR2 (germline): SGHAT, FQDESV (reference sequence). The V segment lost 4 bases and the J segment 8 bases; nucleotides outside the gene matches: 5. CDR3 loop: CASSSRDRVGYTF. The CDR3 nucleotides are TGTGCCAGCAGCTCAAGGGACAGGGTCGGCTACACCTTC.

The V and J genes are TRBV9 and TRBJ2-3; 10 nucleotides align to TRBD1. Trimming cost V 0 bases and J 7 bases; bases outside gene matches: 8. Germline V CDR1 and CDR2: SGDLS, YYNGEE. The CDR3 sequence is 16 residues long. The CDR3 region has the DNA TGTGCCAGCAGCGTAGCGGGACAGGGGAGGTCGAATACGCAGTATTTT. Translation: CASSVAGQGRSNTQYF.

This chain's CDR3 is CASSLGPSGGYTQYF. CDR3 DNA: TGTGCCAGCAGCTTAGGGCCTAGCGGGGGTTATACGCAGTATTTT. This rearrangement joins TRBV7-8 to TRBJ2-3, with TRBD2 matching 10 bases. Germline CDR1 reads SGHVS; CDR2 reads FQNEAQ. The length of the CDR3 is 15 residues. After removal of 1 base from V and 7 bases from J, the junction contained 5 bases not matched to a gene. The whole variable domain, filled in from reference TRBV7-8 and TRBJ2-3, reads GAGVSQSPRYKVAKRGQDVALRCDPISGHVSLFWYQQALGQGPEFLTYFQNEAQLDKSGLPSDRFFAERPEGSVSTLKIQRTQQEDSAVYLCASSLGPSGGYTQYFGPGTRLTVL.

Only a few counts were recorded for this clone. The chain is built from TRBV2 and TRBJ2-5; D may be TRBD1 (6 bases). Trimming took off 6 bases at V and 5 bases at J, with 16 bases between the two ends. Per the germline V gene, CDR1 is SNHLY and CDR2 is FYNNEI. The CDR3 extends over 14 amino acids. This CDR3 reads CASSHRTARETQYF. CDR3 in DNA: TGTGCCAGCAGCCATCGGACAGCCCGGGAGACCCAGTACTTC.

V gene TRBV28 combines with J gene TRBJ2-7; a possible D gene is TRBD2 (5 bases). From germline, CDR1 is MDHEN and CDR2 SYDVKM. CDR3 length equals 13 residues. Between the trimmed V and J ends, which lost 5 bases and 3 bases, there was a span of 11 bases. The CDR3 DNA reads TGTGCCAGCAGTCCGACGACTAACTACGAGCAGTACTTC. This translates into CASSPTTNYEQYF.

This clone is a singleton in its sample. The chain has TRBV6-5 and TRBJ2-7; 8 nucleotides align to TRBD2. Germline V gene lookup returns CDR1 MNHEY and CDR2 SVGAGI. Trimming took 11 bases from V and 5 from J; bases not matched to a gene: 8. The CDR3 contains 12 residues. DNA of the CDR3: TGTGCCCAGGCGGGGGGACCCCACGAGCAGTACTTC. Protein: CAQAGGPHEQYF.

The chain uses TRBV4-1 and TRBJ2-3, with 11 bases matching TRBD2. This CDR3 comprises 19 residues. Germline-derived CDR1 and CDR2 are MGHRA and YSYEKL. With V trimmed by 3 bases and J by 0 bases, 11 bases remained unmatched. CDR3: CASSQLLAGVPSSTDTQYF. In DNA, the CDR3 is TGCGCCAGCAGCCAGTTACTAGCGGGAGTACCTTCTAGCACAGATACGCAGTATTTT.

V gene TRBV9 combines with J gene TRBJ1-2; possible D gene TRBD1, 6 bases. Germline values: CDR1 SGDLS, CDR2 YYNGEE. V was pared by 3 bases and J by 3 bases, with 18 bases between. The CDR3 runs to 16 residues. CDR3 DNA sequence: TGTGCCAGCAGCGGTAGCCTCGGACAGCCTTACTATGGCTACACCTTC. Its protein product is CASSGSLGQPYYGYTF.

V is TRBV7-8 and J is TRBJ2-5; a weak D match, TRBD2 (5 bases). CDR1 is SGHVS, CDR2 FQNEAQ, per germline. With 1 base removed from V and 1 base from J, the gap between germline ends came to 7 bases. This CDR3 has 14 amino acids. The CDR3 region has the DNA TGTGCCAGCAGCTTAGGGACTCGCCAAGAGACCCAGTACTTC. Translating gives CASSLGTRQETQYF.

The CDR3 here is CASRDREVSYEQYF. The CDR3 DNA reads TGTGCCAGCAGAGACAGGGAGGTCTCCTACGAGCAGTACTTC. V usage is TRBV6-1 and J usage is TRBJ2-7; tentative D call: TRBD1 (7 bases). Per germline, CDR1 MNHNS and CDR2 SASEGT. The CDR3 is 14 amino acids. Trimming left V 6 bases short and J 0 bases short, with 12 bases between.